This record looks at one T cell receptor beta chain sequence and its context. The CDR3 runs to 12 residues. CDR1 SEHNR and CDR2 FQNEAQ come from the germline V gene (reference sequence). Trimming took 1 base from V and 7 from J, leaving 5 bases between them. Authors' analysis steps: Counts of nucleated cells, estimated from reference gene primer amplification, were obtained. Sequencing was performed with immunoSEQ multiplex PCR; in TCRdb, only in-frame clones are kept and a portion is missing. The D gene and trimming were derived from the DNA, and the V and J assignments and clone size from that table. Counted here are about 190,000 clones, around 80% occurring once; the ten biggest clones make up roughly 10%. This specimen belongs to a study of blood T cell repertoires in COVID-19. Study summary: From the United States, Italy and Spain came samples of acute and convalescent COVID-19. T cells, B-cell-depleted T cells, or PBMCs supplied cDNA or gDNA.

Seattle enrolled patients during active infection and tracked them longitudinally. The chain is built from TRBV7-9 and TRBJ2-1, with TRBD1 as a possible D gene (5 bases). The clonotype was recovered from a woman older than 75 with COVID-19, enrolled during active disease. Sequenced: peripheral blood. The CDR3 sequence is CASSLEGNEQFF. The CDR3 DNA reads TGTGCCAGCAGCTTAGAGGGGAATGAGCAGTTCTTC.